This TCR beta chain was documented in a study of T cell responses to AZD1222 COVID-19 vaccine. Only in-frame clones appear in the TCRdb table, and some are missing; sequencing was by immunoSEQ multiplex PCR. The sample lists 150,000 or so clones; 92% were seen once. This clonotype originated in an adult who received the AZD1222 COVID-19 vaccine. Sequencing used peripheral blood, obtained 28 days after the second AZD1222 dose.

The CDR3 sequence is CASSVEGAITNTGELFF. CDR3 sequence (DNA): TGTGCCAGCAGCGTAGAGGGGGCCATAACGAACACCGGGGAGCTGTTTTTT. The rearrangement uses TRBV9 and TRBJ2-2; TRBD1 matches 7 bases. This CDR3 spans 17 amino acids. Germline CDR1 SGDLS, CDR2 YYNGEE. The V segment lost 0 bases and the J segment 0 bases; nucleotides outside the gene matches: 5.